These 6 T cell receptor beta chains came from one sample sequenced in a study of T-cell memory formation after mild COVID-19. TCRdb redid the calling of the 5' RACE reads with MiXCR, one entry per CDR3 protein. The sample shows roughly 600,000 distinct CDR3 sequences, roughly 18% of them seen only once. The specimen sequenced was PBMCs or a T cell subset sorted from them (not recorded which). The receptors here all came from an adult woman who had mild COVID-19 (a few samples of this study predate the infection). Cell type and time point are not known.

The chain joins TRBV18 to TRBJ2-7; 14 bases fit TRBD2. The CDR3 has 15 residues. V dropped 2 bases and J dropped 7; count of bases not matched to a gene: 4. Germline CDR1 is KGHSH and CDR2 is LQKENI. The CDR3 reads CASSPGTSGGREQYF. The DNA for the CDR3 is TGTGCCAGCTCACCAGGGACTAGCGGGGGTAGAGAGCAGTACTTC.

The V gene is TRBV27, the J gene TRBJ1-5, with D possibly being TRBD1 (6 bases). Germline CDR1 MNHEY, CDR2 SMNVEV (reference sequence). V lost 6 bases and J 2 bases, leaving 17 bases between the germline ends. The CDR3 runs to 16 residues. CDR3: CASRRGAGVGNQPQHF. CDR3 DNA: TGTGCCAGCAGGCGGGGGGCGGGCGTTGGCAATCAGCCCCAGCATTTT.

The V call is TRBV2, the J call TRBJ1-2; 7 nucleotides align to TRBD1. The CDR3 extends over 15 amino acids. Unmatched junction bases numbered 12, after V lost 6 bases and J lost 5 bases. Germline V gene lookup returns CDR1 SNHLY and CDR2 FYNNEI. The CDR3 DNA reads as TGTGCCAGCAGCGACAGGGCAGTGAAGGTTTATGGCTACACCTTC. It yields the protein CASSDRAVKVYGYTF. Using reference TRBV2 and TRBJ1-2 for the parts outside the CDR3, the full variable domain is EPEVTQTPSHQVTQMGQEVILRCVPISNHLYFYWYRQILGQKVEFLVSFYNNEISEKSEIFDDQFSVERPDGSNFTLKIRSTKLEDSAMYFCASSDRAVKVYGYTFGSGTRLTVV.

The chain combines TRBV7-2 with TRBJ2-3, with D tentatively TRBD2 (5 bases). The ends were cut back, 3 bases at V and 3 bases at J, with 16 bases in the middle. The CDR3 is made up of 16 amino acids. Germline CDR1 reads SGHTA; CDR2 reads FQGNSA. The CDR3: CASSFNPLEVTDTQYF. For the CDR3, the DNA is TGTGCCAGCAGCTTTAACCCCTTGGAGGTGACAGATACGCAGTATTTT.

The V and J genes are TRBV5-4 and TRBJ2-2; D is possibly TRBD2 (6 bases). From germline, CDR1 is SGHNT and CDR2 YYREEE (reference sequence). With 2 bases removed from V and 6 bases from J, the gap between germline ends came to 11 bases. The CDR3 sequence is 14 residues long. CDR3: CASSFRGLAGELFF. CDR3 sequence (DNA): TGTGCCAGCAGCTTCCGGGGACTTGCCGGGGAGCTGTTTTTT.

This clonotype has a handful of counts. This chain uses TRBV7-8 with TRBJ2-1, with D perhaps matching TRBD1 (5 bases). The CDR3 spans 17 residues. Trimming left V 5 bases short and J 9 bases short, with 26 bases between. CDR1 and CDR2 from the germline V gene are SGHVS and FQNEAQ. The CDR3, as DNA: TGTGCCAGCAGCATCTCCCGGCAGGGCCCCAAAAGGGCTGAGCAGTTCTTC. Amino acid sequence: CASSISRQGPKRAEQFF. Looking up the rest from reference TRBV7-8 and TRBJ2-1 gives the full variable domain: GAGVSQSPRYKVAKRGQDVALRCDPISGHVSLFWYQQALGQGPEFLTYFQNEAQLDKSGLPSDRFFAERPEGSVSTLKIQRTQQEDSAVYLCASSISRQGPKRAEQFFGPGTRLTVL.